This TCR beta chain originates from a study of CXCR3-negative and CXCR3-positive naive CD8 T cells (dated by TCRdb to between 2018 and 2021). Regarding the research as a whole: About 135 million TRB reads were obtained in total, roughly 1.5 +/- 0.3 million reads per library. Diversity and physicochemical repertoire analyses were performed on around twelve donors pooled from two independent experiments. Naive subsets from a handful of donors and memory cells from 3 donors were included in the TRBV-TRBJ cluster analysis.

A word on this clonotype: There is no known antigen for this receptor.

For every CD8+ T cell subset, 300,000 cells were flow-sorted straight into RLT lysis buffer, and each subset was sorted in triplicate. Naive CD8+ T cells were defined stringently as CD45RO-CCR7+CD27+CD95- to exclude memory contaminants. Peripheral blood mononuclear cells were isolated from buffy coats by standard density gradient centrifugation. Naive CXCR3-negative and CXCR3-positive CD8+ T cells were flow-sorted on a FACSAria III. An RNeasy Mini Kit was used to extract total RNA from the sorted cells. Looking up the germline V gene (reference sequence) yields CDR1 SEHNR and CDR2 FQNEAQ. From cysteine to phenylalanine, the CDR3 is 15 amino acids long. This entry has no DNA. The paper's findings and limits, for the study overall: Surface CD5, linked to self-reactivity in mice, was comparable between naive subsets; TCR interaction strength was therefore also inferred from TRB CDR3 physicochemical properties. TRB CDR3s from CXCR3-positive naive cells showed higher hydrophobicity (lower Kidera factor 4), lower energy, and higher strength and volume indices than CXCR3-negative naive cells. Comparably high repertoire diversity was found in both naive subsets, whereas much lower repertoire diversity was found in memory CD8+ T cells. Freshly isolated PBMCs were used for most assays because CXCR3 expression went down partially after cryopreservation. Similar TRBV-TRBJ usage was shown by naive CXCR3-negative and CXCR3-positive cells from the same donor, whereas distinct patterns were shown by memory cells.

For sequencing, a NextSeq 550 was employed. The Human TCR Profiling Kit (MiLaboratory) was used to make UMI-labeled 5' RACE TRB cDNA libraries. The full amount of extracted RNA was used for cDNA synthesis, and the full amount of resulting cDNA was used for PCR amplification. The libraries were made side by side, with each library going through the same number of PCR cycles. As for the original processing: About 53,000 +/- 9,400 unique UMI-labeled TRB cDNA molecules per library were extracted with MIGEC and MiXCR, with at least two reads per UMI required. Each library averaged 40,000 +/- 10,000 functional in-frame TRB CDR3 nucleotide clonotypes without stop codons. After downsampling to 5000 UMI-labeled TRB molecules per sample, diversity metrics, including normalized Shannon-Wiener and Chao1, were computed in VDJtools. VDJtools computed clonotype-size-weighted physicochemical properties of the central five CDR3 residues: interaction energy, strength, volume and Kidera factor 4. Reprocessed by TCRdb, the reads give a single entry per CDR3 protein sequence, without DNA. For this entry, the V and J calls and clone size follow TCRdb and not the study's own pipeline. This sample's table carries fewer than 90,000 distinct CDR3 sequences. Of the sample, about 0.62% is held by the ten largest clones.

The origin of this receptor is a human donor in good health. Some clones in this sample may be carry-over from other donors' samples. Sequencing input: naive CXCR3+ CD8+ T cells from blood. The cell subset or site label, as the study defines it: CD45RO-CCR7+CD27+CD95- naive CD8+ T cells expressing CXCR3 (TNR3+). The rearrangement joined TRBV7-9 to TRBJ2-7; TCRdb proposes TRBD2, but this gene call is untestable without DNA. The CDR3 region reads CASSLGVAGYYEQYF.